A selection of T cell receptor beta chains follows, all from one sample in a study of blood T cell repertoires in COVID-19. Clones were sequenced by immunoSEQ multiplex PCR, and TCRdb holds only the in-frame ones, with some missing. This sample has about 170,000 clones; roughly 91% occur once, and the top ten carry about 5%. Material: peripheral blood. These receptors were collected from a woman aged 45-65 years with acute or convalescent COVID-19. The CDR3 runs from the conserved cysteine through the conserved F or W. The D gene is left open where the match is weak. Part of the rows lack a size; the others show once, few, many or a class for expanded clones.

clone size | J gene | V gene | D gene | CDR3 protein | CDR3 DNA
- | TRBJ2-3 | TRBV5-4 | - | CAITSSEIGTDTQYF | TGTGCCATTACTTCCAGCGAGATTGGCACAGATACGCAGTATTTT
once | TRBJ2-1 | TRBV15 | - | CATSRAPGTYNEQFF | TGTGCCACCAGCAGGGCCCCGGGTACCTACAATGAGCAGTTCTTC
- | TRBJ2-7 | TRBV19 | TRBD2 | CASSPGTSGPPGEQYF | TGTGCCAGTAGTCCCGGGACTAGCGGGCCCCCTGGCGAGCAGTACTTC
- | TRBJ2-1 | TRBV11-2 | TRBD2 | CASSPGLAGRWYNEQFF | TGTGCCAGCAGCCCGGGACTAGCGGGACGATGGTACAATGAGCAGTTCTTC
- | TRBJ1-2 | TRBV10-3 | - | CAISESQGHGYTF | TGTGCCATCAGTGAGTCGCAGGGGCATGGCTACACCTTC
- | TRBJ1-4 | TRBV1 | - | CTSSQDPATFNEKLFF | TGCACCAGCAGCCAAGATCCAGCGACCTTTAATGAAAAACTGTTTTTT
once | TRBJ2-7 | TRBV3-1/TRBV3-2 | - | CASSQDINRDEQYF | TGTGCCAGCAGCCAAGATATAAACAGGGACGAGCAGTACTTC
- | TRBJ1-1 | TRBV30 | TRBD1 | CAWSVQGSTEAFF | TGTGCCTGGAGTGTACAGGGGAGCACTGAAGCTTTCTTT
- | TRBJ2-7 | TRBV27 | TRBD1 | CASSPAGTGRNEQYF | TGTGCCAGCAGTCCCGCCGGGACAGGGAGGAACGAGCAGTACTTC
- | TRBJ1-1 | TRBV29-1 | - | CSVEGTGRVNTEAFF | TGCAGCGTTGAAGGGACCGGGAGGGTGAACACTGAAGCTTTCTTT
- | TRBJ1-1 | TRBV9 | TRBD1 | CASSERTGWDTEAFF | TGTGCCAGCAGCGAGAGGACAGGTTGGGACACGGAAGCTTTCTTT
- | TRBJ2-1 | TRBV30 | TRBD1 | CAWSATGANEQFF | TGTGCCTGGAGTGCTACAGGGGCCAATGAGCAGTTCTTC
- | TRBJ2-7 | TRBV28 | TRBD1 | CASSFRGRFYEQYF | TGTGCCAGCAGTTTTAGGGGGCGTTTCTACGAGCAGTACTTC
once | TRBJ2-1 | TRBV10-2 | - | CASNSYNEQFF | TGCGCCAGCAATAGCTACAATGAGCAGTTCTTC
- | TRBJ1-1 | TRBV7-2 | - | CASSLAHSLNTEAFF | TGTGCCAGCAGCTTAGCCCACAGTTTGAACACTGAAGCTTTCTTT
once | TRBJ1-2 | TRBV9 | TRBD1 | CASSGDRKDGYTF | TGTGCCAGCAGCGGGGACAGGAAAGATGGCTACACCTTC
- | TRBJ2-3 | TRBV4-1 | - | CASSLVPGREDTQYF | TGCGCCAGCAGCCTAGTCCCAGGGCGAGAAGATACGCAGTATTTT
- | TRBJ2-2 | TRBV27 | - | CASSLSQGNFPGELFF | TGTGCCAGCAGTTTATCGCAGGGGAATTTTCCCGGGGAGCTGTTTTTT
- | TRBJ2-7 | TRBV2 | - | CASSVTGTNYEQYF | TGTGCCAGCAGTGTTACCGGGACAAACTACGAGCAGTACTTC
- | TRBJ1-2 | TRBV7-2 | TRBD1 | CASSLFLDRTGVTYGYTF | TGTGCCAGCAGCTTATTTCTCGATAGGACAGGGGTCACCTATGGCTACACCTTC
few | TRBJ1-6 | TRBV12-3/TRBV12-4 | - | CASNRGYNSPLHF | TGTGCCAGCAATCGAGGATATAATTCACCCCTCCACTTT
- | TRBJ1-5 | TRBV7-8 | TRBD1 | CASSYQGAERQPQHF | TGTGCCAGCAGCTATCAGGGGGCGGAGAGGCAGCCCCAGCATTTT
once | TRBJ1-2 | TRBV4-1 | TRBD1 | CASSPQPDRDGYTF | TGCGCCAGCAGCCCCCAACCGGACAGGGATGGCTACACCTTC
- | TRBJ2-3 | TRBV3-1/TRBV3-2 | TRBD2 | CASSQARAGTTDTQYF | TGTGCCAGCAGCCAAGCTAGAGCGGGGACTACAGATACGCAGTATTTT
- | TRBJ1-2 | TRBV5-1 | TRBD1 | CASSSRQGANYGYTF | TGCGCCAGCAGCTCTCGACAGGGCGCTAACTATGGCTACACCTTC
once | TRBJ2-1 | TRBV28 | TRBD2 | CASSSLGGLADNEQFF | TGTGCCAGCAGTTCGTTGGGAGGACTAGCGGACAATGAGCAGTTCTTC
once | TRBJ2-5 | TRBV7-9 | TRBD2 | CASSFLGGPSGNQETQYF | TGTGCCAGCAGCTTTCTGGGCGGGCCTAGCGGCAACCAAGAGACCCAGTACTTC
- | TRBJ1-6 | TRBV4-1 | - | CASSRRCREGRSPLHF | TGCGCCAGCAGCCGGAGGTGCAGGGAGGGTCGGTCACCCCTCCACTTT
once | TRBJ1-2 | TRBV28 | - | CASTRAQGSANYGYTF | TGTGCCAGCACCCGAGCCCAGGGATCAGCTAACTATGGCTACACCTTC
once | TRBJ1-4 | TRBV19 | - | CASSPTATNEKLFF | TGTGCCAGTAGTCCGACTGCAACTAATGAAAAACTGTTTTTT
- | TRBJ2-1 | TRBV2 | - | CASSVGEEGDNEQFF | TGTGCCAGCAGTGTGGGCGAGGAAGGGGACAATGAGCAGTTCTTC
- | TRBJ2-5 | TRBV15 | TRBD2 | CATSRRRLANQETQYF | TGTGCCACCAGCCGCAGGAGACTAGCGAACCAAGAGACCCAGTACTTC
- | TRBJ1-5 | TRBV30 | - | CAWSVGQDNQPQHF | TGTGCCTGGAGTGTAGGCCAGGACAATCAGCCCCAGCATTTT
- | TRBJ2-1 | TRBV19 | TRBD2 | CASSVTGTLLADPYNEQFF | TGTGCCAGTAGTGTCACCGGGACATTACTAGCGGACCCCTACAATGAGCAGTTCTTC
- | TRBJ2-7 | TRBV11-2 | - | CASSLQEEQYF | TGTGCCAGCAGCTTGCAGGAAGAGCAGTACTTC
- | TRBJ2-1 | TRBV7-9 | TRBD2 | CASSLEGGRNEQFF | TGTGCCAGCAGCCTAGAGGGAGGGAGGAATGAGCAGTTCTTC
- | TRBJ2-4 | TRBV28 | - | CASSKQNIQYF | TGTGCCAGCAGTAAACAGAACATTCAGTACTTC
- | TRBJ1-2 | TRBV7-9 | - | CASSPPDRTNYGYTF | TGTGCCAGCAGCCCCCCGGACAGAACTAACTATGGCTACACCTTC
- | TRBJ1-4 | TRBV30 | - | CAWSVVYRANEKLFF | TGTGCCTGGAGTGTAGTCTACCGCGCTAATGAAAAACTGTTTTTT
once | TRBJ1-5 | TRBV5-5 | - | CASSLAGGNQPQHF | TGTGCCAGCAGCTTGGCGGGGGGCAATCAGCCCCAGCATTTT
- | TRBJ2-7 | TRBV24-1 | - | CATSGAQGYEQYF | TGTGCCACCAGTGGAGCCCAGGGGTACGAGCAGTACTTC
- | TRBJ2-1 | TRBV5-5 | - | CASSLRTASYNEQFF | TGTGCCAGCAGCTTGAGGACAGCCTCCTACAATGAGCAGTTCTTC
- | TRBJ1-5 | TRBV5-1 | - | CAIKLYRLIHQPQHF | TGCGCCATCAAACTTTACCGACTCATACATCAGCCCCAGCATTTT
- | TRBJ1-2 | TRBV10-2 | - | CASSPRGLNYGYTF | TGCGCCAGCAGCCCGAGGGGACTTAACTATGGCTACACCTTC
- | TRBJ2-7 | TRBV14 | TRBD1 | CASSQAHGTGYYEQYF | TGTGCCAGCAGCCAAGCACACGGGACAGGGTACTACGAGCAGTACTTC
- | TRBJ1-1 | TRBV19 | - | CASSSRQNEAFF | TGTGCCAGTAGTAGCCGACAGAATGAAGCTTTCTTT
- | TRBJ1-5 | TRBV29-1 | - | CSVLQGNQPQHF | TGCAGCGTTCTACAGGGAAATCAGCCCCAGCATTTT
- | TRBJ2-7 | TRBV2 | TRBD2 | CASRTSGILIHEQYF | TGTGCCAGCAGGACTAGCGGGATTCTAATTCACGAGCAGTACTTC